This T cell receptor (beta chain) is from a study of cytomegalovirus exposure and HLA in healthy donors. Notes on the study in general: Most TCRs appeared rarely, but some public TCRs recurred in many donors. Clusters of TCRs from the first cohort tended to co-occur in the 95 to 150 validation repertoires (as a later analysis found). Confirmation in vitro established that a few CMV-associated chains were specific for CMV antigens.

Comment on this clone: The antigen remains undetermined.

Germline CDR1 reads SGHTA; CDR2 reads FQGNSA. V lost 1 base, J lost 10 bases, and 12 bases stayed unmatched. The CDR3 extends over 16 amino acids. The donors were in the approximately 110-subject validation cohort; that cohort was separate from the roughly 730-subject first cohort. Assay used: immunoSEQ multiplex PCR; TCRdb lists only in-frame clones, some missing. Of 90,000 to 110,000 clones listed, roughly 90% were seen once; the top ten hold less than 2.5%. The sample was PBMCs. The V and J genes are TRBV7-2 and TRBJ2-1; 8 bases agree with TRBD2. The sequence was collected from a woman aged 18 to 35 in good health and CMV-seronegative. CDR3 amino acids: CASSLVGTSVSPEQFF. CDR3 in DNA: TGTGCCAGCAGCTTAGTAGGGACTAGTGTATCGCCCGAGCAGTTCTTC.